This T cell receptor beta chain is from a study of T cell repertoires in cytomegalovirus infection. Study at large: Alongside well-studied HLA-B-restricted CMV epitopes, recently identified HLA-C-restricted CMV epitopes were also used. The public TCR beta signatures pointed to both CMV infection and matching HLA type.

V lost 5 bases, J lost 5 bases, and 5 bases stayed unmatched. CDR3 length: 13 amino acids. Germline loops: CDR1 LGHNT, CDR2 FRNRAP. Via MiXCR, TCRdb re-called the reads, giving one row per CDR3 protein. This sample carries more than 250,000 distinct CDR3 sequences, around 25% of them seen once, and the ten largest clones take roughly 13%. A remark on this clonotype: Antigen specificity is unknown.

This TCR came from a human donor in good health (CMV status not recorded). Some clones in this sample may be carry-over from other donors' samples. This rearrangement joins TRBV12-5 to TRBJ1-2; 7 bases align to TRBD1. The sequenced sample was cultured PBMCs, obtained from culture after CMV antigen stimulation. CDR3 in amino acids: CASGRGQVYGYTF. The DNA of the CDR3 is TGTGCTAGTGGTAGAGGACAGGTTTATGGCTACACCTTC.